Listed below are T cell receptor beta chains from one sample, sequenced in a study of blood T cells in healthy people across ages. TCRdb recomputed calls from the 5' RACE reads with MiXCR, one row per CDR3 protein. The profile shows 1.5 million or so distinct CDR3 sequences, around 39% of them singletons. Sequencing input: blood. These receptors were obtained from a woman aged 18-29 years in good health. The CDR3 runs from the conserved cysteine through the conserved F or W. D genes are given only for firm matches. Clone size appears in some rows only: once, few, many, or a class for an expanded clone.

CDR3: CASSLGSAGAFQETQYF
DNA: TGTGCCAGCAGCTTGGGTTCGGCGGGAGCGTTCCAAGAGACCCAGTACTTC
size: -
V: TRBV11-2
J: TRBJ2-5
D: TRBD2

CDR3: CASSLGLDSGNTIYF
DNA: TGCGCCAGCAGCCTAGGGTTGGATTCGGGAAACACCATATATTTT
size: -
V: TRBV4-1
J: TRBJ1-3
D: -

CDR3: CASSDLLWTPYGYTF
DNA: TGTGCCAGCAGTGATCTTTTGTGGACGCCCTATGGCTACACCTTC
size: -
V: TRBV6-1
J: TRBJ1-2
D: -

CDR3: CSVKTGDPVYEQYF
DNA: TGCAGCGTGAAGACAGGGGACCCGGTCTACGAGCAGTACTTC
size: -
V: TRBV29-1
J: TRBJ2-7
D: TRBD1

CDR3: CSAQDRGLTDTQYF
DNA: TGCAGTGCCCAGGACAGGGGGCTTACAGATACGCAGTATTTT
size: -
V: TRBV20-1
J: TRBJ2-3
D: TRBD1

CDR3: CASSFVGDHTDTQYF
DNA: TGCGCCAGCAGCTTCGTCGGCGATCACACAGATACGCAGTATTTT
size: -
V: TRBV5-1
J: TRBJ2-3
D: -

CDR3: CASSELYPKDTRYF
DNA: TGTGCCAGCAGTGAATTGTACCCCAAGGATACGCGGTATTTT
size: once
V: TRBV25-1
J: TRBJ2-3
D: -

CDR3: CASSCGQGPHNEQFF
DNA: TGTGCCAGCAGTTGTGGACAGGGGCCCCACAATGAGCAGTTCTTC
size: once
V: TRBV12-3/TRBV12-4
J: TRBJ2-1
D: TRBD1

CDR3: CASSLGATGQKTQYF
DNA: TGTGCCAGCAGCTTAGGAGCCACAGGGCAGAAGACCCAGTACTTC
size: few
V: TRBV7-8
J: TRBJ2-5
D: -

CDR3: CASSGRGFYNEQFF
DNA: TGTGCCAGCAGTGGCAGGGGGTTCTACAATGAGCAGTTCTTC
size: -
V: TRBV25-1
J: TRBJ2-1
D: TRBD1

CDR3: CASSIGQGGNTEAFF
DNA: TGCGCCAGCAGCATCGGACAGGGAGGGAACACTGAAGCTTTCTTT
size: few
V: TRBV5-1
J: TRBJ1-1
D: TRBD1

CDR3: CASSYTGGTEAFF
DNA: TGTGCCAGCAGTTATACAGGGGGCACTGAAGCTTTCTTT
size: -
V: TRBV6-6
J: TRBJ1-1
D: TRBD1

CDR3: CSARYGTGGYEQYF
DNA: TGCAGTGCTAGATACGGGACAGGGGGTTACGAGCAGTACTTC
size: -
V: TRBV20-1
J: TRBJ2-7
D: TRBD1

CDR3: CASTKLAVAYEQYF
DNA: TGTGCCAGCACCAAATTGGCGGTAGCCTACGAGCAGTACTTC
size: few
V: TRBV7-2
J: TRBJ2-7
D: -

CDR3: CASSEIPGEGPLYEQYF
DNA: TGTGCCAGCAGTGAAATTCCCGGGGAGGGGCCGCTCTACGAGCAGTACTTC
size: few
V: TRBV6-1
J: TRBJ2-7
D: TRBD2

CDR3: CASSLSVTAQPQHF
DNA: TGTGCCAGCAGTTTGAGTGTGACAGCTCAGCCCCAGCATTTT
size: -
V: TRBV12-3/TRBV12-4
J: TRBJ1-5
D: -

CDR3: CASSLGQGWDTLHF
DNA: TGTGCCAGCAGCCTCGGACAGGGCTGGGACACCCTCCACTTT
size: -
V: TRBV27
J: TRBJ1-6
D: TRBD1

CDR3: CSAPDPTSTGELFF
DNA: TGCAGTGCTCCGGACCCCACGAGCACCGGGGAGCTGTTTTTT
size: -
V: TRBV20-1
J: TRBJ2-2
D: -

CDR3: CSVRTETPPGYF
DNA: TGCAGCGTCCGGACAGAAACGCCCCCCGGGTACTTC
size: few
V: TRBV29-1
J: TRBJ2-5
D: -

CDR3: CASSQYRGYTGYTF
DNA: TGCGCCAGCAGCCAATATAGAGGTTACACTGGCTACACCTTC
size: many
V: TRBV4-1
J: TRBJ1-2
D: -

CDR3: CASSPLPYRGTANYGYTF
DNA: TGTGCCAGCAGCCCCTTACCCTATCGGGGCACAGCTAACTATGGCTACACCTTC
size: -
V: TRBV4-2
J: TRBJ1-2
D: -

CDR3: CSASETGNEQFF
DNA: TGCAGCGCCAGCGAGACGGGAAATGAGCAGTTCTTC
size: -
V: TRBV29-1
J: TRBJ2-1
D: -

CDR3: CASSVRENSPLHF
DNA: TGTGCCAGCAGCGTAAGGGAAAATTCACCCCTCCACTTT
size: -
V: TRBV7-9
J: TRBJ1-6
D: -

CDR3: CSAATSPETQYF
DNA: TGCAGTGCCGCGACATCCCCAGAGACCCAGTACTTC
size: -
V: TRBV20-1
J: TRBJ2-5
D: -

CDR3: CASSLLPGTKGQYF
DNA: TGTGCCAGCAGCCTATTACCCGGAACAAAAGGCCAGTACTTC
size: -
V: TRBV7-2
J: TRBJ2-5
D: -

CDR3: CASSPWVNYEQYF
DNA: TGTGCCAGCTCACCATGGGTAAACTACGAGCAGTACTTC
size: -
V: TRBV18
J: TRBJ2-7
D: -

CDR3: CASSLGERRETTYEQYF
DNA: TGTGCCAGCAGTTTAGGGGAGCGGCGGGAGACTACGTACGAGCAGTACTTC
size: few
V: TRBV12-3/TRBV12-4
J: TRBJ2-7
D: TRBD2

CDR3: CASSYERGRATEAFF
DNA: TGTGCCAGCAGTTACGAGCGAGGGAGGGCCACTGAAGCTTTCTTT
size: -
V: TRBV6-6
J: TRBJ1-1
D: -

CDR3: CASSKVLCEQYF
DNA: TGTGCCAGCAGCAAAGTTCTTTGCGAGCAGTACTTC
size: few
V: TRBV21-1
J: TRBJ2-7
D: -

CDR3: CASGVGAGHEQFF
DNA: TGTGCCAGCGGGGTGGGGGCAGGGCATGAGCAGTTCTTC
size: -
V: TRBV12-3/TRBV12-4
J: TRBJ2-1
D: -

CDR3: CSAPVPRAGTNEKLFF
DNA: TGCAGTGCCCCTGTCCCCAGGGCTGGAACTAATGAAAAACTGTTTTTT
size: -
V: TRBV20-1
J: TRBJ1-4
D: -

CDR3: CASSYNTGGGGYTF
DNA: TGTGCCAGCAGTTACAACACAGGGGGCGGAGGCTACACCTTC
size: few
V: TRBV7-2
J: TRBJ1-2
D: TRBD1

CDR3: CASSLNGASYGYTF
DNA: TGCGCCAGCAGCTTGAACGGGGCGAGCTATGGCTACACCTTC
size: -
V: TRBV5-1
J: TRBJ1-2
D: -

CDR3: CATKLTDTQYF
DNA: TGTGCCACCAAGCTCACAGATACGCAGTATTTT
size: many
V: TRBV10-3
J: TRBJ2-3
D: -

CDR3: CASSPTSQGSTDTQYF
DNA: TGTGCCAGCAGCCCGACGTCACAGGGAAGCACAGATACGCAGTATTTT
size: -
V: TRBV9
J: TRBJ2-3
D: -

CDR3: CASSSGQGNLHEQYF
DNA: TGTGCCAGCAGCTCCGGACAGGGTAACTTGCACGAGCAGTACTTC
size: -
V: TRBV7-6
J: TRBJ2-7
D: TRBD1

CDR3: CSAGLAGGGEQFF
DNA: TGCAGTGCTGGACTAGCGGGTGGGGGTGAGCAGTTCTTC
size: -
V: TRBV20-1
J: TRBJ2-1
D: TRBD2

CDR3: CASSLGQTTGELFF
DNA: TGTGCCAGCAGTTTAGGCCAGACTACCGGGGAGCTGTTTTTT
size: few
V: TRBV28
J: TRBJ2-2
D: -

CDR3: CASSILAGVSDNEQFF
DNA: TGTGCCAGTAGCATTCTAGCGGGAGTATCGGACAATGAGCAGTTCTTC
size: -
V: TRBV19
J: TRBJ2-1
D: TRBD2